The 13 T cell receptor beta chains below all came from one sample that was sequenced in a study of CD8 T cells in ankylosing spondylitis. TCRdb re-derived calls from the 5' RACE reads in MiXCR, one entry per CDR3 protein. The sample has about 250,000 distinct CDR3 sequences, under 12% seen once. The specimen was blood, either unsorted or a sorted T cell fraction (not recorded which). The receptors originated from a male donor with ankylosing spondylitis or in good health (not recorded which).

This clonotype has only a few counts. The V gene is TRBV7-9, the J gene TRBJ1-6; D gene unclear. Germline CDR1 reads SEHNR; CDR2 reads FQNEAQ (reference sequence). There are 13 residues in the CDR3. V was cut by 1 base and J by 12 bases, with 10 bases left in between. This CDR3 is CASSLGAGEPLHF. The CDR3 DNA reads TGTGCCAGCAGCTTAGGAGCGGGAGAACCCCTCCACTTT.

The chain couples TRBV6-2 or TRBV6-3 to TRBJ1-3, with D uncertain. Trimming took off 5 bases at V and 7 bases at J, with 9 bases between the two ends. The germline CDR1 and CDR2 sequences are MNHEY and SVGEGT. This CDR3 comprises 12 residues. DNA for the CDR3: TGTGCCAGCAGTCGACTAGGCAACACCATATATTTT. It encodes CASSRLGNTIYF.

This clonotype was recorded many times. V gene TRBV5-1 combines with J gene TRBJ2-2; TRBD1 is a possible D gene (6 bases). Trimming pared 3 bases from V and 4 bases from J, leaving 19 bases between. CDR3 length equals 17 residues. Germline V gene data show CDR1 as SGHRS and CDR2 as YFSETQ. CDR3 loop: CASSSQFQGSGTGELFF. The CDR3 DNA follows: TGCGCCAGCAGCTCGCAGTTCCAGGGGAGTGGCACCGGGGAGCTGTTTTTT.

This clonotype was seen at least ten times. The chain recombines TRBV29-1 with TRBJ2-2, with TRBD1 matching 8 bases. CDR1 and CDR2 (germline): SQVTM, ANQGSEA. J was trimmed by 0 bases and V by 3 bases; bases with no gene match: 3. The CDR3 covers 15 residues. This chain's CDR3 is CSVEDRVSNTGELFF. The DNA for the CDR3 is TGCAGCGTTGAGGACAGGGTCTCGAACACCGGGGAGCTGTTTTTT.

This clonotype was counted only a few times. The rearrangement joins TRBV29-1 to TRBJ2-2, with D possibly matching TRBD2 (6 bases). The V end was cut by 0 bases, the J end by 5 bases, with 10 bases between. Germline loops: CDR1 SQVTM, CDR2 ANQGSEA. The CDR3 totals 14 residues. CDR3 loop: CSVEDWGGTGELFF. CDR3 coding DNA: TGCAGCGTTGAAGATTGGGGAGGAACCGGGGAGCTGTTTTTT.

This clonotype was detected a few times. The genes are TRBV6-5 and TRBJ1-5; D is uncertain. The CDR3 totals 13 residues. V lost 2 bases to trimming and J lost 3 bases, with 5 bases between them. Germline CDR1 MNHEY, CDR2 SVGAGI. CDR3 sequence: CASSYRFNQPQHF. As DNA, the CDR3 is TGTGCCAGCAGTTACAGGTTCAATCAGCCCCAGCATTTT.

There are many counts of this clonotype. The chain is built from TRBV6-5 and TRBJ2-7; D is undetermined. The germline gives CDR1 MNHEY, CDR2 SVGAGI. CDR3 length equals 14 residues. The V end lost 5 bases, the J end lost 2 bases, and 13 bases lay between the germline ends. The CDR3 loop is CASSRAVGPYEQYF. The CDR3 DNA follows: TGTGCCAGCAGTCGGGCCGTGGGTCCCTACGAGCAGTACTTC.

Regarding this clonotype: One base away lies a much larger clone, so this may be a sequencing read error. CDR3 DNA sequence: TGTGCCAGCAGCCAGGGTGGTACGGCGAACAATGAAGCTTTCTTT. It yields the protein CASSQGGTANNEAFF. V is TRBV13 and J is TRBJ1-1, with TRBD1 as a possible D gene (5 bases). CDR1 PRHDT and CDR2 FYEKMQ come from the germline V gene (reference sequence). The CDR3 is 15 residues long. Variable domain in full (rest from reference TRBV13 and TRBJ1-1): AAGVIQSPRHLIKEKRETATLKCYPIPRHDTVYWYQQGPGQDPQFLISFYEKMQSDKGSIPDRFSAQQFSDYHSELNMSSLELGDSALYFCASSQGGTANNEAFFGQGTRLTVV.

This clonotype was picked up many times. This sequence joins TRBV7-9 and TRBJ2-7; D is unclear. This CDR3 comprises 11 residues. CDR1 is SEHNR, CDR2 FQNEAQ, per germline (reference sequence). V lost 2 bases, J lost 5 bases, and 4 bases lay in between. CDR3 coding DNA: TGTGCCAGCAGCTTATGGGACGAGCAGTACTTC. Protein: CASSLWDEQYF.

The chain has TRBV14 and TRBJ2-3, with 10 bases lining up with TRBD2. The trim removed 6 bases at V and 1 base at J, leaving 7 bases unmatched. This CDR3 spans 16 amino acids. The germline V gene encodes CDR1 SGHDN and CDR2 FVKESK. In DNA form, the CDR3 reads TGTGCCAGCAGGGGCCGGGGGACTAGCGGCACAGATACGCAGTATTTT. This codes for CASRGRGTSGTDTQYF.

This clonotype came up many times. The rearrangement joins TRBV5-1 to TRBJ1-3, with a possible D match to TRBD1 (5 bases). The CDR3 runs 15 residues. V was trimmed by 0 bases and J by 4 bases, leaving 11 bases between them. Looked up from germline, CDR1 is SGHRS and CDR2 is YFSETQ. Here the CDR3 reads CASSLGQGGGNTIYF. CDR3 coding DNA: TGCGCCAGCAGCTTGGGGCAGGGAGGCGGAAACACCATATATTTT.

This clonotype was seen ten or more times. The rearrangement links TRBV5-1 to TRBJ2-1; D gene ambiguous. Germline CDR1 reads SGHRS; CDR2 reads YFSETQ. The CDR3 spans 14 residues. The germline V and J ends were trimmed by 1 base and 7 bases, with 12 bases remaining between them. The CDR3 is CASSLSYPPNEQFF. The CDR3, as DNA: TGCGCCAGCAGCTTGTCCTACCCGCCTAATGAGCAGTTCTTC.

This clonotype was counted at least ten times. V is TRBV5-1 and J is TRBJ2-1; 9 bases map to TRBD2. The CDR3 is made up of 15 amino acids. The V gene's germline CDR1 is SGHRS and CDR2 YFSETQ. Losses at the gene ends were 4 bases for V and 4 bases for J; bases not matched to a gene: 6. The chain's CDR3 is CASSTGTSPYNEQFF. In DNA form, the CDR3 reads TGCGCCAGCAGCACCGGGACTAGCCCATACAATGAGCAGTTCTTC.